This is a list of T cell receptor beta chains from one sample in a study of blood T cell repertoires in COVID-19. The repertoire was sequenced with immunoSEQ multiplex PCR; TCRdb's copy has only in-frame clones and lacks some. The sample consists of 280,000 or so clones, 88% of them appearing once. The specimen sequenced was peripheral blood. These receptors were collected from a woman aged 25 to 39 who had recovered from COVID-19. Each CDR3 is given with its conserved first and last residue. D genes are given only for firm matches. The size entry is marked missing in some rows and otherwise reads once, few, many or a size class.

J: TRBJ2-3
D: NA
size: once
V: TRBV30
CDR3: CAWSVGGADTQYF
DNA: TGTGCCTGGAGTGTAGGAGGGGCAGATACGCAGTATTTT

J: TRBJ2-2
D: TRBD1
size: NA
V: TRBV18
CDR3: CASSPTGQGNTGELFF
DNA: TGTGCCAGCTCCCCCACGGGACAGGGGAACACCGGGGAGCTGTTTTTT

J: TRBJ1-2
D: NA
size: NA
V: TRBV5-1
CDR3: CASSLTGQYTNYGYTF
DNA: TGCGCCAGCAGCTTGACAGGACAGTATACTAACTATGGCTACACCTTC

J: TRBJ2-7
D: TRBD1
size: NA
V: TRBV7-2
CDR3: CASSSGTGTYEQYF
DNA: TGTGCCAGCAGCTCCGGGACAGGGACCTACGAGCAGTACTTC

J: TRBJ2-7
D: NA
size: NA
V: TRBV7-8
CDR3: CASSFQTSGRISYEQYF
DNA: TGTGCCAGCAGCTTCCAAACAAGCGGGCGGATCTCCTACGAGCAGTACTTC

J: TRBJ2-5
D: TRBD2
size: NA
V: TRBV10-3
CDR3: CAISEVWTSGQETQYF
DNA: TGTGCCATCAGTGAAGTGTGGACTAGCGGACAAGAGACCCAGTACTTC

J: TRBJ1-5
D: NA
size: NA
V: TRBV21-1
CDR3: CASSKDRFSQPSNQPQHF
DNA: TGTGCCAGCAGCAAAGACAGGTTTAGCCAGCCCAGCAATCAGCCCCAGCATTTT

J: TRBJ2-5
D: NA
size: NA
V: TRBV9
CDR3: CASSDQTGPVTQYF
DNA: TGTGCCAGCAGCGATCAGACAGGTCCGGTGACCCAGTACTTC

J: TRBJ2-1
D: TRBD2
size: once
V: TRBV6-4
CDR3: CASSEQLAGSYNEQFF
DNA: TGTGCCAGCAGTGAGCAACTAGCGGGGTCCTACAATGAGCAGTTCTTC

J: TRBJ1-4
D: TRBD1
size: NA
V: TRBV5-6
CDR3: CASSPDRGATNEKLFF
DNA: TGTGCCAGCAGCCCTGACAGGGGAGCAACTAATGAAAAACTGTTTTTT

J: TRBJ1-3
D: NA
size: NA
V: TRBV18
CDR3: CASSPRGGGNTIYF
DNA: TGTGCCAGCTCACCAAGGGGAGGTGGAAACACCATATATTTT

J: TRBJ1-2
D: NA
size: NA
V: TRBV6-5
CDR3: CASSYPRVRHYGYTF
DNA: TGTGCCAGCAGTTACCCACGGGTTAGGCACTATGGCTACACCTTC

J: TRBJ1-1
D: TRBD1
size: once
V: TRBV14
CDR3: CASSQDRWDSDVLNTEAFF
DNA: TGTGCCAGCAGCCAAGATAGATGGGACAGCGATGTCCTGAACACTGAAGCTTTCTTT

J: TRBJ2-7
D: TRBD1
size: NA
V: TRBV2
CDR3: CASRGTGSYEQYF
DNA: TGTGCCAGCAGGGGGACAGGGTCCTACGAGCAGTACTTC

J: TRBJ1-3
D: NA
size: few
V: TRBV5-4
CDR3: CASSLGSGPGNTIYF
DNA: TGTGCCAGCAGCTTGGGTAGCGGGCCTGGAAACACCATATATTTT

J: TRBJ1-2
D: TRBD1
size: NA
V: TRBV27
CDR3: CASSRQGRVSAGYTF
DNA: TGTGCCAGCAGTAGACAGGGGCGCGTCTCCGCTGGCTACACCTTC

J: TRBJ1-1
D: TRBD1
size: few
V: TRBV5-6
CDR3: CASSHSQGATEAFF
DNA: TGTGCCAGCAGCCACTCACAGGGGGCCACTGAAGCTTTCTTT

J: TRBJ1-3
D: TRBD1
size: NA
V: TRBV6-4
CDR3: CASSDPGQGEPWRSGNTIYF
DNA: TGTGCCAGCAGTGACCCGGGACAGGGAGAACCTTGGCGCTCTGGAAACACCATATATTTT

J: TRBJ1-1
D: NA
size: NA
V: TRBV9
CDR3: CASSATGGGTEAFF
DNA: TGTGCCAGCAGCGCCACCGGGGGAGGCACTGAAGCTTTCTTT

J: TRBJ1-3
D: TRBD1
size: NA
V: TRBV15
CDR3: CATSRGGTAKATIYF
DNA: TGTGCCACCAGCAGAGGAGGGACAGCGAAAGCAACCATATATTTT

J: TRBJ2-3
D: TRBD2
size: NA
V: TRBV5-6
CDR3: CASRAGLAGYTDTQYF
DNA: TGTGCCAGCAGGGCGGGACTAGCGGGGTACACAGATACGCAGTATTTT

J: TRBJ1-1
D: NA
size: NA
V: TRBV18
CDR3: CASSPREGNTEAFF
DNA: TGTGCCAGCTCCCCCCGGGAGGGGAACACTGAAGCTTTCTTT

J: TRBJ1-1
D: TRBD1
size: NA
V: TRBV18
CDR3: CASSPIGQGRTEAFF
DNA: TGTGCCAGCTCTCCCATTGGACAGGGTAGGACTGAAGCTTTCTTT

J: TRBJ1-2
D: TRBD1
size: few
V: TRBV5-1
CDR3: CASSLGQGGYGYTF
DNA: TGCGCCAGCAGCTTGGGACAGGGTGGCTATGGCTACACCTTC

J: TRBJ2-5
D: TRBD2
size: few
V: TRBV29-1
CDR3: CSGTSVLETQYF
DNA: TGCAGCGGGACTAGCGTATTAGAGACCCAGTACTTC

J: TRBJ2-1
D: TRBD1
size: NA
V: TRBV7-2
CDR3: CASSRRTGFDNEQFF
DNA: TGTGCCAGCAGCCGCCGGACAGGGTTCGACAATGAGCAGTTCTTC

J: TRBJ2-7
D: TRBD1
size: NA
V: TRBV6-1
CDR3: CASRRGQGAGEQYF
DNA: TGTGCCAGCAGACGTGGACAGGGGGCGGGCGAGCAGTACTTC

J: TRBJ1-2
D: TRBD1
size: NA
V: TRBV4-1
CDR3: CASSPDRVDYGYTF
DNA: TGCGCCAGCAGCCCCGACAGGGTGGACTATGGCTACACCTTC

J: TRBJ1-3
D: NA
size: NA
V: TRBV21-1
CDR3: CASRGGYAGNTIYF
DNA: TGTGCCAGCAGGGGGGGGTACGCTGGAAACACCATATATTTT

J: TRBJ2-5
D: NA
size: NA
V: TRBV6-7
CDR3: CASITLALVTQYF
DNA: TGTGCCAGCATCACGCTAGCGCTGGTGACCCAGTACTTC

J: TRBJ2-1
D: TRBD1
size: NA
V: TRBV7-3
CDR3: CASSLIGQGDEQFF
DNA: TGTGCCAGCAGCTTAATTGGACAGGGAGATGAGCAGTTCTTC

J: TRBJ2-1
D: TRBD2
size: NA
V: TRBV27
CDR3: CASSLPGGRSNEQFF
DNA: TGTGCCAGCAGTTTACCTGGCGGGAGGAGCAATGAGCAGTTCTTC

J: TRBJ2-1
D: NA
size: NA
V: TRBV7-3
CDR3: CASSLTRENEQFF
DNA: TGTGCCAGCAGCCTGACTCGCGAGAATGAGCAGTTCTTC

J: TRBJ2-3
D: NA
size: NA
V: TRBV2
CDR3: CASSVGGGSADTQYF
DNA: TGTGCCAGCAGTGTAGGAGGGGGCAGCGCAGATACGCAGTATTTT

J: TRBJ1-5
D: NA
size: few
V: TRBV27
CDR3: CASSLEGDQPQHF
DNA: TGTGCCAGCAGTTTAGAGGGAGATCAGCCCCAGCATTTT

J: TRBJ1-1
D: TRBD1
size: NA
V: TRBV7-3
CDR3: CASSPSPGGNTEAFF
DNA: TGTGCCAGCAGCCCCTCCCCAGGGGGGAACACTGAAGCTTTCTTT

J: TRBJ2-7
D: TRBD2
size: NA
V: TRBV2
CDR3: CASSEIGGAGYEQYF
DNA: TGTGCCAGCAGTGAGATCGGGGGGGCAGGCTACGAGCAGTACTTC

J: TRBJ2-1
D: TRBD1
size: NA
V: TRBV6-5
CDR3: CASSRQGRDNEQFF
DNA: TGTGCCAGCAGTAGACAGGGAAGGGACAATGAGCAGTTCTTC

J: TRBJ2-7
D: NA
size: NA
V: TRBV5-5
CDR3: CASSLYPYEQYF
DNA: TGTGCCAGCAGCTTGTATCCCTACGAGCAGTACTTC

J: TRBJ2-7
D: NA
size: NA
V: TRBV4-2
CDR3: CASSQERRLGSYEQYF
DNA: TGTGCCAGCAGCCAAGAGAGGAGGTTGGGATCCTACGAGCAGTACTTC

J: TRBJ1-4
D: NA
size: NA
V: TRBV5-1
CDR3: CASSLGAAWEKLFF
DNA: TGCGCCAGCAGCTTGGGGGCCGCTTGGGAAAAACTGTTTTTT

J: TRBJ1-1
D: NA
size: NA
V: TRBV7-2
CDR3: CASSLARQNTEAFF
DNA: TGTGCCAGCAGCTTAGCACGACAGAACACTGAAGCTTTCTTT

J: TRBJ2-2
D: NA
size: NA
V: TRBV27
CDR3: CASSLGGLGRGGQTGELFF
DNA: TGTGCCAGCAGTTTGGGAGGTCTGGGAAGGGGGGGGCAAACCGGGGAGCTGTTTTTT

J: TRBJ2-1
D: TRBD2
size: once
V: TRBV7-3
CDR3: CASSSSGLGNNEQFF
DNA: TGTGCCAGCAGTTCCTCGGGACTAGGAAACAATGAGCAGTTCTTC

J: TRBJ1-6
D: TRBD1
size: NA
V: TRBV2
CDR3: CASSSTGGALGSPLHF
DNA: TGTGCCAGCAGTTCTACAGGGGGCGCGTTAGGTTCACCCCTCCACTTT

J: TRBJ2-3
D: TRBD1
size: NA
V: TRBV29-1
CDR3: CSVEQGASNTQYF
DNA: TGCAGCGTTGAACAGGGGGCCTCGAATACGCAGTATTTT

J: TRBJ2-7
D: NA
size: once
V: TRBV2
CDR3: CASTWGQVEQYF
DNA: TGTGCCAGCACATGGGGGCAGGTCGAGCAGTACTTC

J: TRBJ2-3
D: NA
size: NA
V: TRBV24-1
CDR3: CATSENIPTGQYF
DNA: TGTGCCACCAGTGAAAATATTCCGACGGGGCAGTATTTT

J: TRBJ1-2
D: NA
size: NA
V: TRBV4-2
CDR3: CASSPGPAALSGYTF
DNA: TGTGCCAGCAGCCCCGGTCCCGCTGCTTTATCTGGCTACACCTTC

J: TRBJ2-5
D: TRBD1
size: once
V: TRBV27
CDR3: CASSFRPRGRQGGTQYF
DNA: TGTGCCAGCAGTTTTAGACCCAGGGGGCGCCAAGGCGGGACCCAGTACTTC

J: TRBJ1-4
D: TRBD1
size: few
V: TRBV7-9
CDR3: CASSTPRQGREKLFF
DNA: TGTGCCAGCAGCACCCCTCGACAGGGACGAGAAAAACTGTTTTTT

J: TRBJ2-5
D: TRBD1
size: NA
V: TRBV7-9
CDR3: CASSFVPGTGEETQYF
DNA: TGTGCCAGCAGCTTTGTGCCCGGGACAGGGGAAGAGACCCAGTACTTC